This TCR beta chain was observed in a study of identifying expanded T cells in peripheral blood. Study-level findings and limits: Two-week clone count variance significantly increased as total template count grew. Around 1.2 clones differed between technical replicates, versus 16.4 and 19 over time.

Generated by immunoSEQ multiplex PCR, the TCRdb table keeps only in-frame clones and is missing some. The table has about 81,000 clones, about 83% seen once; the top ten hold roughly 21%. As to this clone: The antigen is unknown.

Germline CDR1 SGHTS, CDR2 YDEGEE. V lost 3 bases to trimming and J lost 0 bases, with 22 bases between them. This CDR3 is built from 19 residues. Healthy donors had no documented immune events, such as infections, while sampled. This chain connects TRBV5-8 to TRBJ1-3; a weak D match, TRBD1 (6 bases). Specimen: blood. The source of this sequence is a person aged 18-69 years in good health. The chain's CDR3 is CASSSGDNQAKLSGNTIYF. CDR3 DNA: TGTGCCAGCAGCTCAGGGGACAACCAGGCCAAGCTCTCTGGAAACACCATATATTTT.